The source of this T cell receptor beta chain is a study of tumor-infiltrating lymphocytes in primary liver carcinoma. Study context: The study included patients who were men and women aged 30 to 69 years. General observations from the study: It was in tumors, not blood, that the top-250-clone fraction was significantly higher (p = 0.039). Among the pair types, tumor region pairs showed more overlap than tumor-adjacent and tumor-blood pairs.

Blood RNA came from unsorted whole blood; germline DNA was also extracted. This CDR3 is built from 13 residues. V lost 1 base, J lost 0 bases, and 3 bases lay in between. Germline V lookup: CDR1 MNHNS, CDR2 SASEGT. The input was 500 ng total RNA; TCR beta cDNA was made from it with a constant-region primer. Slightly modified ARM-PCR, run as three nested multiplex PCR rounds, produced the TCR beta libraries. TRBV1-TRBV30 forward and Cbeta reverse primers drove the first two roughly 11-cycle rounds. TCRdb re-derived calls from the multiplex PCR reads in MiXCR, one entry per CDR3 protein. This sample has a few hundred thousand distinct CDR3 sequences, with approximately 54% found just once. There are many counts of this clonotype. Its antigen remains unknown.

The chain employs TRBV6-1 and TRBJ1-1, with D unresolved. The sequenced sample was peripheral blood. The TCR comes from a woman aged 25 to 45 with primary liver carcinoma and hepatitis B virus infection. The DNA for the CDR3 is TGTGCCAGCAGTGAAGAAATGAACACTGAAGCTTTCTTT. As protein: CASSEEMNTEAFF.